The count of the clone carrying this T cell receptor beta chain is one. The antigen is not known. These data come from a study of cytomegalovirus exposure and HLA in healthy donors. Study-level results: An ancestry cluster, one associated with Asian ancestry, reportedly showed fewer N-insertions than the 666-donor mean in a later analysis.

60 Vbeta and 13 Jbeta primers were used in PCR. Sequencing was performed with immunoSEQ multiplex PCR; in TCRdb, only in-frame clones are kept and a portion is missing. The profile shows over 100,000 clones, roughly 70% of them singletons. Germline trimming cut 5 bases from V and 3 bases from J; bases unmatched to any gene: 11. Per germline, CDR1 SGHVS and CDR2 FQNEAQ. The CDR3 is made up of 17 amino acids. The chain recombines TRBV7-8 with TRBJ2-7, with 12 nucleotides matching TRBD2. The sequence came from a woman in her 40s in good health and CMV-seropositive. Sequenced sample: PBMCs. CDR3 region: CASSQGTGTSGRYEQYF. The CDR3 nucleotides read TGTGCCAGCAGCCAGGGGACAGGGACTAGCGGGCGCTACGAGCAGTACTTC.